These 26 T cell receptor beta chains share one sample of origin, sequenced in a study of cytomegalovirus exposure and HLA in healthy donors (dated by TCRdb to 2016 to 2017). Library preparation employed the immunoSEQ multiplex PCR assay. For the multiplex PCR, a mixture combining 60 forward primers for TCR Vbeta segments and 13 reverse primers for TCR Jbeta segments was used. TCRdb provides this immuneACCESS table in a form limited to in-frame rearrangements. Some clones are lacking; in checked studies, under half of them reflect an unresolved V gene, and why the rest are absent is not known. Present in this sample are about 190,000 clones, roughly 80% of which were seen just once. Of the sample, 3% to 4.5% is held by the ten largest clones. The specimen was PBMCs. Receptors were obtained from a man between 45 and 60 years old in good health and CMV-seronegative.

The chain combines TRBV4-3 with TRBJ2-3; weak D call: TRBD2 (7 bases). Germline V gene lookup returns CDR1 LGHNA and CDR2 YSLEER. V was pared by 2 bases and J by 6 bases, with 15 bases between. This CDR3 comprises 15 residues. CDR3 residues: CASSQSGGPLDTQYF. The DNA for the CDR3 is TGCGCCAGCAGCCAATCCGGGGGGCCACTGGATACGCAGTATTTT.

This chain connects TRBV11-2 to TRBJ1-2; 7 bases are a match to TRBD1. The CDR3 is 15 amino acids. With V trimmed by 2 bases and J by 2 bases, 5 bases remained unmatched. The germline V gene encodes CDR1 SGHAT and CDR2 FQNNGV. The CDR3 DNA sequence: TGTGCCAGCAGCTTAAGCCGACAGGGAAACTATGGCTACACCTTC. It specifies CASSLSRQGNYGYTF.

Note on this clone: The sample holds other DNA sequences that translate to the same CDR3. The chain uses TRBV7-6 and TRBJ2-1, with D perhaps TRBD2 (6 bases). The germline gives CDR1 SGHVS, CDR2 FNYEAQ. The CDR3 totals 14 residues. Trimming cost V 4 bases and J 4 bases, with 11 bases left between them. The CDR3 sequence is CASSSGGTYNEQFF. The CDR3, as DNA: TGTGCCAGCAGCTCCGGCGGGACTTACAATGAGCAGTTCTTC.

The V gene is TRBV10-3, the J gene TRBJ2-1; 9 nucleotides agree with TRBD1. V lost 6 bases and J lost 4; bases outside the gene matches: 4. CDR3 length: 14 amino acids. The germline CDR1 and CDR2 sequences are ENHRY and SYGVKD. CDR3 DNA sequence: TGTGCCATCAGGGGGACAGGGAATTACAATGAGCAGTTCTTC. Residues: CAIRGTGNYNEQFF.

The chain links TRBV4-1 to TRBJ2-5; 8 bases line up with TRBD2. The germline gives CDR1 MGHRA, CDR2 YSYEKL. CDR3 length equals 22 residues. Germline trimming cut 1 base from V and 2 bases from J; bases unmatched to any gene: 24. CDR3 coding DNA: TGCGCCAGCAGCCAAGTCCCTGTTCGGCGGGGGGCCAACAGCGATATTCAAGAGACCCAGTACTTC. Translating gives CASSQVPVRRGANSDIQETQYF.

This chain joins TRBV7-2 and TRBJ2-3; 9 positions match TRBD1. Germline V gives CDR1 SGHTA, CDR2 FQGNSA. V was clipped by 5 bases and J by 3 bases; unmatched bases: 6. This CDR3 spans 15 amino acids. CDR3 protein: CASSTYRGQTDTQYF. The DNA of the CDR3 is TGTGCCAGCAGCACCTACAGGGGGCAGACAGATACGCAGTATTTT.

CDR3 DNA: TGTGCCAGCTCCGGGACAGGGGGGAGCAATCAGCCCCAGCATTTT. Translated, it gives CASSGTGGSNQPQHF. The chain is built from TRBV7-9 and TRBJ1-5; 11 bases are a match to TRBD1. The CDR3 has 15 residues. V dropped 8 bases and J dropped 1; count of bases not matched to a gene: 4. Looked up from germline, CDR1 is SEHNR and CDR2 is FQNEAQ (reference sequence).

The chain uses TRBV2 and TRBJ2-1; 7 bases are shared with TRBD1. Germline trimming cut 6 bases from V and 5 bases from J; bases unmatched to any gene: 7. Germline values: CDR1 SNHLY, CDR2 FYNNEI. There are 14 residues in the CDR3. The CDR3 is CASRTGTLNNEQFF. In DNA form, the CDR3 reads TGTGCCAGCAGGACAGGGACCCTAAACAATGAGCAGTTCTTC.

The chain links TRBV7-6 to TRBJ2-5; TRBD1 matches at 7 bases. V was clipped by 5 bases and J by 2 bases; unmatched bases: 5. Germline CDR1 reads SGHVS; CDR2 reads FNYEAQ. The CDR3 runs 14 residues. The CDR3 is CASSTIRGQETQYF. Written as DNA, the CDR3 is TGTGCCAGCAGCACCATCAGGGGGCAAGAGACCCAGTACTTC.

This chain links TRBV5-4 with TRBJ2-1; the match to TRBD2 covers 13 bases. The CDR3 is made up of 15 amino acids. Germline V gene data show CDR1 as SGHNT and CDR2 as YYREEE (reference sequence). Unmatched junction bases numbered 2, after V lost 0 bases and J lost 8 bases. CDR3 in DNA: TGTGCCAGCAGCTTGGAACTAGCGGGGGGGCATGAGCAGTTCTTC. It specifies CASSLELAGGHEQFF.

The chain recombines TRBV7-8 with TRBJ2-5, with unresolved D. The CDR3 sequence is 14 residues long. Per the germline V gene, CDR1 is SGHVS and CDR2 is FQNEAQ. Deletions cut 5 bases from V and 0 bases from J, with 10 bases between. The CDR3 DNA reads as TGTGCCAGCAGCCCGCCCTTAGACCAAGAGACCCAGTACTTC. Its protein product is CASSPPLDQETQYF.

A remark on this clone: Other DNA sequences in the same sample also yield this CDR3. CDR3 nucleotides: TGTGCCAGCAGCCTCCTCTTCACAGATACGCAGTATTTT. Its translation is CASSLLFTDTQYF. V is TRBV11-2 and J is TRBJ2-3; D unclear. The CDR3 length is 13 residues. Deletions cut 5 bases from V and 2 bases from J, with 8 bases between. Per the germline V gene, CDR1 is SGHAT and CDR2 is FQNNGV. The variable domain in full, completed from reference TRBV11-2 and TRBJ2-3, reads EAGVAQSPRYKIIEKRQSVAFWCNPISGHATLYWYQQILGQGPKLLIQFQNNGVVDDSQLPKDRFSAERLKGVDSTLKIQPAKLEDSAVYLCASSLLFTDTQYFGPGTRLTVL.

The CDR3 loop is CASSDWTKSEQYF. CDR3 DNA sequence: TGTGCCAGCAGTGACTGGACAAAATCGGAGCAGTACTTC. The chain carries TRBV6-1 and TRBJ2-7, with D possibly TRBD1 on 5 matching bases. The CDR3 length is 13 residues. The V gene lost 3 bases and the J gene lost 7 bases, with 13 bases spanning the gap. The germline V gene has CDR1 MNHNS and CDR2 SASEGT.

V is TRBV27 and J is TRBJ1-5; D call uncertain. This CDR3 spans 16 amino acids. V was shortened by 5 bases and J by 0 bases, with 14 bases between the two germline ends. Germline lookup yields CDR1 MNHEY and CDR2 SMNVEV (reference sequence). CDR3 loop: CASSLALDGSNQPQHF. In nucleotides, the CDR3 is TGTGCCAGCAGTCTAGCATTGGACGGTAGCAATCAGCCCCAGCATTTT.

V usage is TRBV19 and J usage is TRBJ2-3, with 9 bases identical to TRBD2. The trim removed 3 bases at V and 5 bases at J, leaving 9 bases unmatched. This CDR3 comprises 16 residues. CDR1 is LNHDA, CDR2 SQIVND, per germline (reference sequence). DNA of the CDR3: TGTGCCAGTAGTATCCTGGGCGGGGGGGCGGGAGATACGCAGTATTTT. The encoded protein is CASSILGGGAGDTQYF.

The gene calls are TRBV7-8 and TRBJ1-5; tentatively, D is TRBD1 (6 bases). In germline, CDR1 is SGHVS, CDR2 FQNEAQ. There are 16 residues in the CDR3. V dropped 1 base and J dropped 7 bases, with 17 bases sitting between them. The CDR3 DNA reads as TGTGCCAGCAGCTTAGTGAATCAGGGAGGGGGACAGCCCCAGCATTTT. Protein product: CASSLVNQGGGQPQHF.

The chain has TRBV5-1 and TRBJ2-5; D unresolved. The V gene's germline CDR1 is SGHRS and CDR2 YFSETQ. The CDR3 runs 15 residues. Deletions cut 0 bases from V and 5 bases from J, with 14 bases between. CDR3 region: CASSLDPTVRETQYF. Here the CDR3 DNA reads TGCGCCAGCAGCTTGGATCCCACGGTCCGGGAGACCCAGTACTTC.

The chain employs TRBV12-5 and TRBJ2-7; TRBD2 matches at 12 bases. The CDR3 is made up of 18 amino acids. CDR1 LGHNT and CDR2 FRNRAP come from the germline V gene. The ends lost 1 base at V and 3 bases at J; junction bases unmatched: 10. The CDR3 protein is CASGLARLAGASFYEQYF. DNA for the CDR3: TGTGCTAGTGGTTTGGCTAGACTAGCGGGGGCTTCTTTCTACGAGCAGTACTTC.

The chain links TRBV10-3 to TRBJ2-1; 7 bases are shared with TRBD2. Germline V gene sequence: CDR1 ENHRY, CDR2 SYGVKD. The length of the CDR3 is 15 residues. The trim removed 2 bases at V and 7 bases at J, leaving 8 bases unmatched. CDR3: CAISEKAGIGNEQFF. In DNA form, the CDR3 reads TGTGCCATCAGTGAGAAAGCGGGGATTGGGAATGAGCAGTTCTTC.

The sample holds one count of this clone. The chain carries TRBV5-1 and TRBJ2-2; 9 bases are a match to TRBD2. The CDR3 totals 19 residues. V lost 4 bases, J lost 4 bases, and 17 bases stayed unmatched. CDR1 is SGHRS, CDR2 YFSETQ, per germline. The DNA of the CDR3 is TGCGCCAGCAGCCCGAGTCCCGGGACTAGCCGCTCGGTCACCGGGGAGCTGTTTTTT. Its protein is CASSPSPGTSRSVTGELFF.

The chain combines TRBV19 with TRBJ2-1, with D perhaps TRBD2 (6 bases). Germline V CDR1 and CDR2: LNHDA, SQIVND (reference sequence). This CDR3 contains 16 residues. V was trimmed by 7 bases and J by 5 bases, leaving 21 bases between them. The CDR3 nucleotides are TGTGCCAGTATGCCGTCCGGGGGATTGGGGGACAATGAGCAGTTCTTC. Protein sequence: CASMPSGGLGDNEQFF.

This chain connects TRBV7-9 to TRBJ2-3; D gene ambiguous. Germline-derived CDR1 and CDR2 are SEHNR and FQNEAQ (reference sequence). There are 12 residues in the CDR3. V lost 5 bases, J lost 6 bases, and 9 bases lay in between. The CDR3 reads CASSPLYDTQYF. CDR3 coding DNA: TGTGCCAGCAGCCCTCTATACGATACGCAGTATTTT.

A few counts support this clone. J is TRBJ1-4 and V is TRBV7-9, with 9 nucleotides matching TRBD1. The germline CDR1 and CDR2 sequences are SEHNR and FQNEAQ (reference sequence). Trimming took 3 bases from V and 8 from J; bases not matched to a gene: 7. The CDR3 runs 15 residues. DNA for the CDR3: TGTGCCAGCAGCTTCCCCGGGACAGGGTTGGAAAAACTGTTTTTT. Amino acids: CASSFPGTGLEKLFF.

This clone has a single count. The genes are TRBV6-6 and TRBJ2-2, with D uncertain. From germline, CDR1 is MNHNY and CDR2 SVGAGI (reference sequence). V was clipped by 6 bases and J by 4 bases, with 6 bases between them. The CDR3 sequence is 12 residues long. CDR3 in DNA: TGTGCCAGCAGCCTCCCCACCGGGGAGCTGTTTTTT. Translating gives CASSLPTGELFF.

The chain has TRBV9 and TRBJ1-6; D might be TRBD1 (6 bases). Germline CDR1 and CDR2: SGDLS and YYNGEE. This CDR3 spans 14 amino acids. Trimming shortened V by 2 bases and J by 10 bases, and 13 bases separated the two germline ends. The CDR3 is CASSVGEGGSPLHF. The DNA for the CDR3 is TGTGCCAGCAGCGTGGGGGAGGGGGGCTCACCCCTCCACTTT.

The gene calls are TRBV27 and TRBJ2-6, with 8 positions matching TRBD2. Per germline, CDR1 MNHEY and CDR2 SMNVEV (reference sequence). V was clipped by 6 bases and J by 0 bases; unmatched bases: 10. CDR3 size: 18 residues. The CDR3 loop reads CASSQAAGAFSGANVLTF. For the CDR3, the DNA is TGTGCCAGCAGCCAGGCAGCGGGGGCTTTCTCTGGGGCCAACGTCCTGACTTTC.